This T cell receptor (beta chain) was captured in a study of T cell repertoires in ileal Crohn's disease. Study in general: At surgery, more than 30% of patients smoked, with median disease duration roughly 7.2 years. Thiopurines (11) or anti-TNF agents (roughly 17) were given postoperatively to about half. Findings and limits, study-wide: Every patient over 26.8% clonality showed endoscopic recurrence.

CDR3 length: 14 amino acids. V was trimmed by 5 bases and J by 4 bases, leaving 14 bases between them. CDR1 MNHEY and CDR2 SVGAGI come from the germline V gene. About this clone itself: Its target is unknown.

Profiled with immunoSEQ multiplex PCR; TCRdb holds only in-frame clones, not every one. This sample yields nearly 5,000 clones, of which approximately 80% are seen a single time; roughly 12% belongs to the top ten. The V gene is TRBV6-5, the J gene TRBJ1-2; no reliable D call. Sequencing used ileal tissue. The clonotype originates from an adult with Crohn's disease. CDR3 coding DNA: TGTGCCAGCAGTCCCCAAAGCGTGCCCTATGGCTACACCTTC. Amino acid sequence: CASSPQSVPYGYTF.